Listed below are T cell receptor beta chains from one sample, sequenced in a study of cytomegalovirus exposure and HLA in healthy donors. Using immunoSEQ multiplex PCR, the repertoire was profiled, and TCRdb retains in-frame clones only, with some absent. The table includes 74,000 or so clones, more than 60% detected once. The sample was PBMCs. The receptor set was obtained from a middle-aged man in good health and CMV-seropositive. CDR3s include the opening cysteine and the closing phenylalanine or tryptophan. A D gene is named only where the DNA matches it firmly. Clone sizes are given selectively: once, few, many, or a class where the clone is expanded.

j_call | clone_size | d_call | v_call | cdr3_aa | cdr3_nt
TRBJ2-5 | once | . | TRBV7-3 | CASSEAFGEQYF | TGTGCCAGCAGCGAAGCATTCGGGGAGCAGTACTTC
TRBJ2-1 | . | TRBD2 | TRBV7-3 | CASRLSTSGSNEQFF | TGTGCCAGCAGGCTATCCACTAGCGGGAGTAATGAGCAGTTCTTC
TRBJ1-4 | . | . | TRBV29-1 | CSVCSRQKRNEKLFF | TGCAGCGTTTGTTCGAGACAGAAACGAAATGAAAAACTGTTTTTT
TRBJ2-7 | . | . | TRBV7-9 | CASSLLEYEQYF | TGTGCCAGCAGCTTGTTGGAGTACGAGCAGTACTTC
TRBJ2-1 | . | TRBD2 | TRBV5-8 | CASSSLSSGGSYNEQFF | TGTGCCAGCAGCTCTTTATCTAGCGGAGGCTCCTACAATGAGCAGTTCTTC
TRBJ2-5 | . | TRBD2 | TRBV4-1 | CASSQAPSGRAYERYF | TGCGCCAGCAGCCAAGCTCCTAGCGGGAGGGCCTACGAGCGGTACTTC
TRBJ2-7 | . | . | TRBV30 | CAWGISYEQYF | TGTGCCTGGGGCATTTCCTACGAGCAGTACTTC
TRBJ2-3 | . | . | TRBV5-1 | CASSLWETSTDTQYF | TGCGCCAGCAGCTTGTGGGAGACTAGCACAGATACGCAGTATTTT
TRBJ1-5 | . | . | TRBV6-5 | CASSPGWVVNQPQHF | TGTGCCAGCAGCCCGGGGTGGGTCGTCAATCAGCCCCAGCATTTT
TRBJ2-7 | . | TRBD1 | TRBV6-5 | CASSSATGLYEQYF | TGTGCCAGCAGTTCCGCGACAGGGCTTTACGAGCAGTACTTC
TRBJ2-5 | . | TRBD2 | TRBV12-5 | CASGLLGLAGVVLETQYF | TGTGCTAGTGGTTTGTTAGGACTAGCGGGAGTAGTTTTGGAGACCCAGTACTTC
TRBJ2-1 | . | . | TRBV7-2 | CASSLFRGDEQFF | TGTGCCAGCAGCTTATTCAGGGGCGATGAGCAGTTCTTC
TRBJ1-2 | . | TRBD1 | TRBV25-1 | CASSAGTAYYGYTF | TGTGCCAGCAGTGCCGGGACAGCGTACTATGGCTACACCTTC
TRBJ2-2 | . | TRBD2 | TRBV27 | CASSWVGGSDGELFF | TGTGCCAGCAGTTGGGTGGGCGGGAGCGACGGGGAGCTGTTTTTT
TRBJ2-7 | . | TRBD2 | TRBV2 | CASSVGSGTYEQYF | TGTGCCAGCAGTGTGGGTAGCGGGACCTACGAGCAGTACTTC
TRBJ1-1 | . | . | TRBV20-1 | CSARRVSEAFF | TGCAGTGCTAGACGGGTTTCTGAAGCCTTCTTT
TRBJ2-7 | . | . | TRBV6-1 | CASSLAGSYEQYF | TGTGCCAGCAGTTTGGCGGGATCCTACGAGCAGTACTTC
TRBJ2-2 | once | TRBD2 | TRBV25-1 | CASSAWTSLRGTGELFF | TGTGCCAGCAGTGCTTGGACTAGCCTACGGGGCACCGGGGAGCTGTTTTTT
TRBJ2-1 | . | TRBD2 | TRBV5-1 | CASSLAAGVNNEQFF | TGCGCCAGCAGCTTGGCAGCGGGGGTAAACAATGAGCAGTTCTTC
TRBJ2-5 | once | . | TRBV19 | CASSMVRSNRRGETQYF | TGTGCCAGTAGTATGGTTAGGTCTAATCGGCGGGGAGAGACCCAGTACTTC
TRBJ2-1 | . | TRBD2 | TRBV5-1 | CASKPSGSSGNEQFF | TGCGCCAGCAAACCTAGCGGGAGTTCGGGCAATGAGCAGTTCTTC
TRBJ1-2 | . | . | TRBV7-8 | CASSRLGAEGYTF | TGTGCCAGCAGCCGTTTGGGGGCTGAGGGCTACACCTTC
TRBJ2-6 | . | . | TRBV19 | CASSIDLGSGANVLTF | TGTGCCAGTAGTATAGATCTCGGGTCTGGGGCCAACGTCCTGACTTTC
TRBJ2-7 | once | . | TRBV19 | CASSIGSGETYEQYF | TGTGCCAGTAGTATTGGTAGCGGCGAGACCTACGAGCAGTACTTC
TRBJ2-7 | . | . | TRBV7-2 | CASSLADSWLGEQYF | TGTGCCAGCAGCTTAGCGGACAGCTGGCTTGGCGAGCAGTACTTC
TRBJ2-1 | . | . | TRBV4-1 | CASSQGDVRENNEQFF | TGCGCCAGCAGCCAAGGGGATGTGAGGGAGAACAATGAGCAGTTCTTC
TRBJ2-2 | . | . | TRBV9 | CASKAQPNTGELFF | TGTGCCAGCAAAGCCCAACCGAACACCGGGGAGCTGTTTTTT
TRBJ2-3 | . | . | TRBV6-5 | CASRDRADTQYF | TGTGCCAGCAGGGACAGAGCGGATACGCAGTATTTT
TRBJ2-7 | . | TRBD2 | TRBV29-1 | CSVLALAGFEQYF | TGCAGCGTTCTGGCTTTAGCGGGTTTTGAGCAGTACTTC
TRBJ2-3 | . | TRBD2 | TRBV7-3 | CASSSPGLAGSGGADTQYF | TGTGCCAGCAGCTCCCCCGGACTAGCGGGAAGCGGAGGGGCAGATACGCAGTATTTT
TRBJ2-5 | once | . | TRBV4-1 | CASSQDGGRMQETQYF | TGCGCCAGCAGCCAAGACGGCGGCCGGATGCAAGAGACCCAGTACTTC
TRBJ1-1 | . | . | TRBV28 | CASGRRGWMNTEAFF | TGTGCCAGCGGGAGAAGAGGGTGGATGAACACTGAAGCTTTCTTT
TRBJ2-3 | few | TRBD1 | TRBV29-1 | CSVQGTGGTDTQYF | TGCAGCGTACAGGGGACAGGGGGCACAGATACGCAGTATTTT
TRBJ1-1 | . | . | TRBV29-1 | CSVERSGGGTEAFF | TGCAGCGTTGAACGGTCGGGGGGGGGCACTGAAGCTTTCTTT
TRBJ2-1 | few | TRBD2 | TRBV7-3 | CASSLRGAGANEQFF | TGTGCCAGCAGCTTACGGGGAGCGGGAGCCAATGAGCAGTTCTTC
TRBJ1-2 | once | . | TRBV9 | CASSVEALGGSGYTF | TGTGCCAGCAGCGTAGAGGCCTTGGGGGGTTCTGGCTACACCTTC
TRBJ2-7 | once | TRBD2 | TRBV11-2 | CASSLGLAGVDEQYF | TGTGCCAGCAGCTTAGGACTAGCGGGAGTAGACGAGCAGTACTTC
TRBJ2-7 | . | . | TRBV6-5 | CASSSEDLGRPYEQYF | TGTGCCAGCAGTTCCGAGGACTTGGGTCGGCCCTACGAGCAGTACTTC
TRBJ1-2 | once | . | TRBV10-3 | CAISESIGRTEANYGYTF | TGTGCCATCAGTGAGTCAATAGGTCGGACGGAGGCTAACTATGGCTACACCTTC
TRBJ2-1 | once | TRBD2 | TRBV15 | CATSRGRLASGDNEQFF | TGTGCCACCAGCAGGGGTAGGTTGGCTAGCGGGGACAATGAGCAGTTCTTC
TRBJ1-1 | . | TRBD1 | TRBV7-9 | CSSSVSGTVNTEAFF | TGTTCCAGCAGCGTCTCCGGGACAGTGAACACTGAAGCTTTCTTT
TRBJ2-1 | . | TRBD1 | TRBV4-1 | CASSPRQGALNEQFF | TGCGCCAGCAGCCCTAGACAGGGGGCGCTTAATGAGCAGTTCTTC
TRBJ2-1 | few | TRBD2 | TRBV29-1 | CSVITSGWGRGEQFF | TGCAGCGTCATAACTAGCGGGTGGGGAAGGGGTGAGCAGTTCTTC
TRBJ2-2 | . | TRBD2 | TRBV5-1 | CASSLTSGRNTGELFF | TGCGCCAGCAGCTTGACTAGCGGGAGGAACACCGGGGAGCTGTTTTTT
TRBJ2-7 | once | TRBD2 | TRBV7-9 | CASSSSGHYEQYF | TGTGCCAGCTCGTCTAGCGGACATTACGAGCAGTACTTC
TRBJ1-1 | . | . | TRBV19 | CASSTGQNTEAFF | TGTGCCAGTAGTACCGGACAGAACACTGAAGCTTTCTTT
TRBJ2-1 | . | TRBD2 | TRBV5-1 | CASSSTRGLAYNEQFF | TGCGCCAGCAGCTCGACCAGGGGACTAGCCTACAATGAGCAGTTCTTC
TRBJ1-1 | . | TRBD1 | TRBV7-2 | CASRPGQGVTEAFF | TGTGCCAGCAGGCCGGGACAGGGTGTCACTGAAGCTTTCTTT
TRBJ2-5 | once | TRBD1 | TRBV5-1 | CASSGGQGGEETQYF | TGCGCCAGCAGCGGTGGACAGGGTGGGGAAGAGACCCAGTACTTC
TRBJ2-4 | . | . | TRBV27 | CASWGVSKNSQYF | TGTGCCAGCTGGGGGGTGTCCAAAAACAGTCAGTACTTC
TRBJ2-2 | . | TRBD1 | TRBV7-9 | CSSSGQGFRNTGELFF | TGTTCCAGCAGCGGACAGGGTTTTAGGAACACCGGGGAGCTGTTTTTT
TRBJ2-7 | few | . | TRBV6-1 | CASSEGRGATDDYYEQYF | TGTGCCAGCAGTGAAGGCAGGGGCGCGACTGATGATTACTACGAGCAGTACTTC
TRBJ2-1 | . | . | TRBV29-1 | CSGRGGGSGYEQFF | TGCAGCGGACGGGGCGGAGGGAGTGGTTATGAGCAGTTCTTC
TRBJ2-7 | . | TRBD2 | TRBV5-4 | CASSGTTSANLYEQYF | TGTGCCAGCAGCGGAACTACTAGCGCGAACCTCTACGAGCAGTACTTC
TRBJ2-7 | . | TRBD2 | TRBV27 | CASQPLAGTYEQYF | TGTGCCAGCCAACCCCTAGCGGGAACCTACGAGCAGTACTTC
TRBJ2-5 | once | TRBD1 | TRBV11-3 | CASGQGQETQYF | TGTGCCTCCGGACAGGGTCAAGAGACCCAGTACTTC
TRBJ2-7 | few | TRBD1 | TRBV7-2 | CASTPGTGGYEQYF | TGTGCCAGCACCCCGGGGACAGGGGGCTACGAGCAGTACTTC
TRBJ2-7 | . | TRBD2 | TRBV9 | CASGVASGISYEQYF | TGTGCCAGCGGCGTAGCAAGCGGGATATCCTACGAGCAGTACTTC
TRBJ2-1 | . | TRBD2 | TRBV6-1 | CASSGAGGRNEQFF | TGTGCCAGCAGTGGAGCGGGAGGGAGGAATGAGCAGTTCTTC
TRBJ2-1 | . | . | TRBV5-6 | CASSLAGPGNEQFF | TGTGCCAGCAGCTTGGCCGGTCCAGGAAATGAGCAGTTCTTC